A single sample is the source of the 27 T cell receptor beta chains below, sequenced in a study of blood T cell repertoires in COVID-19. Using immunoSEQ multiplex PCR, the repertoire was profiled, and TCRdb retains in-frame clones only, with some absent. The table shows fewer than 350,000 clones, with over 80% occurring only once. Sequenced material: peripheral blood. Receptor source: a woman between 45 and 65 years old with active or convalescent COVID-19.

The DNA of the CDR3 is TGCGCCAGCAGCTTGGCGCGGTCAGACACTGAAGCTTTCTTT. Its protein product is CASSLARSDTEAFF. The chain uses TRBV5-1 and TRBJ1-1, with unresolved D. The V and J ends lost 0 bases and 3 bases respectively, with 9 bases between them. CDR1 is SGHRS, CDR2 YFSETQ, per germline. The CDR3 has 14 residues.

The chain joins TRBV7-3 to TRBJ1-1; TRBD1 might be the D (6 bases). The CDR3 extends over 19 amino acids. The germline gives CDR1 SGHTA, CDR2 FQGTGA. V shed 2 bases and J shed 2 bases, with 24 bases lying between them. The CDR3 here is CASSLEAPRGLLVNTEAFF. Written as DNA, the CDR3 is TGTGCCAGCAGCTTAGAGGCCCCCAGGGGCTTGCTCGTAAACACTGAAGCTTTCTTT.

The chain uses TRBV19 and TRBJ2-3, with TRBD1 identical over 10 bases. V was clipped by 6 bases and J by 4 bases; unmatched bases: 10. CDR3 length: 16 amino acids. The germline V gene encodes CDR1 LNHDA and CDR2 SQIVND (reference sequence). CDR3 DNA sequence: TGTGCCAGTAGGGATCTGGGACAGGGGTTGGCAGATACGCAGTATTTT. Amino acid sequence: CASRDLGQGLADTQYF.

The table lists this clone with a count of one. J is TRBJ2-2 and V is TRBV24-1; the D gene is possibly TRBD2 (6 bases). Germline V gene lookup returns CDR1 KGHDR and CDR2 SFDVKD. This CDR3 is 16 amino acids long. The V gene lost 5 bases and the J gene lost 3 bases, with 15 bases spanning the gap. CDR3 in amino acids: CATSAHGGADTGELFF. The CDR3, as DNA: TGTGCCACCAGTGCCCACGGAGGGGCAGACACCGGGGAGCTGTTTTTT.

The rearrangement links TRBV5-1 to TRBJ2-3, with 8 bases that match TRBD1. CDR3 length: 14 residues. With V trimmed by 2 bases and J by 5 bases, 4 bases remained unmatched. From germline, CDR1 is SGHRS and CDR2 YFSETQ. CDR3 loop: CASSLQGVVDTQYF. The CDR3, as DNA: TGCGCCAGCAGCTTACAGGGGGTAGTAGATACGCAGTATTTT.

The V gene is TRBV5-1, the J gene TRBJ1-2; TRBD1 is a possible D gene (5 bases). This CDR3 region has 13 residues. CDR1 is SGHRS, CDR2 YFSETQ, per germline. Trimming cost V 2 bases and J 3 bases, with 8 bases left between them. CDR3 bases: TGCGCCAGCAGCTTCCCGACAGACTATGGCTACACCTTC. Protein: CASSFPTDYGYTF.

This chain's CDR3 is CASSLDGTASYEQYF. CDR3 DNA sequence: TGTGCCAGCAGCTTAGATGGGACTGCCTCCTACGAGCAGTACTTC. The rearrangement uses TRBV7-2 and TRBJ2-7, with a weak D call TRBD2 (6 bases). Germline lookup yields CDR1 SGHTA and CDR2 FQGNSA. Trimming cost V 1 base and J 0 bases, with 10 bases left between them. CDR3 length: 15 amino acids. The full variable domain, its missing parts supplied by reference TRBV7-2 and TRBJ2-7, is GAGVSQSPSNKVTEKGKDVELRCDPISGHTALYWYRQSLGQGLEFLIYFQGNSAPDKSGLPSDRFSAERTGGSVSTLTIQRTQQEDSAVYLCASSLDGTASYEQYFGPGTRLTVT.

The chain recombines TRBV7-9 with TRBJ1-1, with 7 positions matching TRBD1. V dropped 5 bases and J dropped 8; count of bases not matched to a gene: 8. Looked up from germline, CDR1 is SEHNR and CDR2 is FQNEAQ (reference sequence). CDR3 length equals 13 residues. The CDR3 is CASSRTSGGEAFF. CDR3 nucleotides: TGTGCCAGCAGCCGGACCTCAGGGGGGGAAGCTTTCTTT.

The chain is built from TRBV28 and TRBJ1-5; TRBD1 agrees at 8 bases. The CDR3 extends over 16 amino acids. The V gene end was trimmed by 6 bases and the J gene end by 2 bases; junction bases not matched to a gene: 9. Germline CDR1 and CDR2: MDHEN and SYDVKM. CDR3: CASSLKPGGGNQPQHF. DNA of the CDR3: TGTGCCAGCAGCCTTAAACCAGGGGGCGGCAATCAGCCCCAGCATTTT.

This clone appeared a single time. The chain links TRBV7-8 to TRBJ1-2; no clear D. The CDR3 covers 13 residues. The V end lost 5 bases, the J end lost 8 bases, and 15 bases lay between the germline ends. CDR1 is SGHVS and CDR2 is FQNEAQ in the germline V gene. Here the CDR3 DNA reads TGTGCCAGCAGCAAGACATTACCTCAGGGCTACACCTTC. Its protein product is CASSKTLPQGYTF. The full variable domain, with the rest looked up from reference TRBV7-8 and TRBJ1-2, is GAGVSQSPRYKVAKRGQDVALRCDPISGHVSLFWYQQALGQGPEFLTYFQNEAQLDKSGLPSDRFFAERPEGSVSTLKIQRTQQEDSAVYLCASSKTLPQGYTFGSGTRLTVV.

This rearrangement joins TRBV7-9 to TRBJ1-2, with D tentatively TRBD1 (5 bases). The V gene lost 2 bases and the J gene lost 0 bases, with 16 bases spanning the gap. CDR1 is SEHNR and CDR2 is FQNEAQ in the germline V gene (reference sequence). The CDR3 runs to 17 residues. The CDR3 loop reads CASSLWPGRGANYGYTF. The DNA of the CDR3 is TGTGCCAGCAGCTTATGGCCGGGGAGGGGAGCTAACTATGGCTACACCTTC.

This rearrangement joins TRBV29-1 to TRBJ1-2; D not certain. The CDR3 covers 12 residues. The germline V gene encodes CDR1 SQVTM and CDR2 ANQGSEA. V was clipped by 3 bases and J by 0 bases, with 5 bases between them. The CDR3 nucleotides read TGCAGCGTTGACGGAGCTAACTATGGCTACACCTTC. This sequence encodes CSVDGANYGYTF. Based on the CDR3 plus reference TRBV29-1 and TRBJ1-2, the full variable domain is SAVISQKPSRDICQRGTSLTIQCQVDSQVTMMFWYRQQPGQSLTLIATANQGSEATYESGFVIDKFPISRPNLTFSTLTVSNMSPEDSSIYLCSVDGANYGYTFGSGTRLTVV.

The chain employs TRBV11-2 and TRBJ2-7; D ambiguous. Trimming shortened V by 6 bases and J by 0 bases, and 12 bases separated the two germline ends. Germline V gene lookup returns CDR1 SGHAT and CDR2 FQNNGV. CDR3 length: 14 residues. The CDR3 DNA reads TGTGCCAGCAGTGACTCCTTATTCTCCTACGAGCAGTACTTC. It encodes CASSDSLFSYEQYF.

The V and J genes are TRBV29-1 and TRBJ1-2, with 8 bases matching TRBD1. The CDR3 runs 12 residues. V was clipped by 7 bases and J by 4 bases; unmatched bases: 5. Germline CDR1 is SQVTM and CDR2 is ANQGSEA. The CDR3 loop is CSAQGAVYGYTF. The DNA for the CDR3 is TGCAGCGCCCAGGGGGCTGTCTATGGCTACACCTTC.

A few counts support this clone. The chain has TRBV27 and TRBJ2-2; D not certain. The CDR3 consists of 12 residues. Trimming cost V 7 bases and J 2 bases, with 5 bases left between them. The germline CDR1 and CDR2 sequences are MNHEY and SMNVEV (reference sequence). The CDR3, as DNA: TGTGCCAGCACCCCTAACACCGGGGAGCTGTTTTTT. It translates to CASTPNTGELFF.

The chain is built from TRBV28 and TRBJ1-3, with a weak D call TRBD1 (6 bases). The CDR3 has 14 residues. V lost 6 bases to trimming and J lost 6 bases, with 15 bases between them. Germline V lookup: CDR1 MDHEN, CDR2 SYDVKM. The CDR3 bases are TGTGCCAGCAGGGGGGGGGCAGGGACAAACACCATATATTTT. It yields the protein CASRGGAGTNTIYF.

This chain joins TRBV11-2 and TRBJ2-7, with D perhaps matching TRBD2 (5 bases). V lost 1 base, J lost 6 bases, and 13 bases lay in between. CDR3 length: 14 amino acids. Per the germline V gene, CDR1 is SGHAT and CDR2 is FQNNGV. The CDR3 loop reads CASSLGLRAGEQYF. DNA of the CDR3: TGTGCCAGCAGCTTAGGCTTGAGGGCTGGCGAGCAGTACTTC.

This rearrangement joins TRBV27 to TRBJ2-7; D gene uncertain. The V gene lost 3 bases and the J gene lost 1 base, with 10 bases spanning the gap. Germline assignment: CDR1 MNHEY and CDR2 SMNVEV (reference sequence). The CDR3 length is 14 residues. CDR3 region: CASSFSRISYEQYF. The CDR3 nucleotides are TGTGCCAGCAGTTTTTCCAGGATATCCTACGAGCAGTACTTC.

The chain carries TRBV9 and TRBJ1-1; 8 positions match TRBD1. With V trimmed by 4 bases and J by 7 bases, 15 bases remained unmatched. Germline CDR1 and CDR2: SGDLS and YYNGEE. The CDR3 consists of 16 residues. The CDR3 loop is CASSPDPRGRWDEAFF. In nucleotides, the CDR3 is TGTGCCAGCAGCCCAGATCCCAGGGGGCGCTGGGATGAAGCTTTCTTT.

The table lists this clone with a few counts. The chain's CDR3 is CASSLGQGRVNEQFF. Written as DNA, the CDR3 is TGTGCCAGCAGCTTAGGACAGGGGAGGGTCAATGAGCAGTTCTTC. The chain combines TRBV7-7 with TRBJ2-1, with D perhaps matching TRBD1 (8 bases). Germline-derived CDR1 and CDR2 are SSHAT and FNYEAQ (reference sequence). There are 15 residues in the CDR3. The V gene lost 1 base and the J gene lost 6 bases, with 13 bases spanning the gap.

This chain joins TRBV5-1 and TRBJ1-2, with 8 bases aligning to TRBD1. Trimming cost V 4 bases and J 8 bases; bases outside gene matches: 4. Germline V gene data show CDR1 as SGHRS and CDR2 as YFSETQ. This CDR3 contains 12 residues. Here the CDR3 DNA reads TGCGCCAGCAGCCCCGGACAGGGAGGCTACACCTTC. Translation: CASSPGQGGYTF. The full variable domain, completed using reference TRBV5-1 and TRBJ1-2, is KAGVTQTPRYLIKTRGQQVTLSCSPISGHRSVSWYQQTPGQGLQFLFEYFSETQRNKGNFPGRFSGRQFSNSRSEMNVSTLELGDSALYLCASSPGQGGYTFGSGTRLTVV.

The chain uses TRBV28 and TRBJ2-2, with D uncertain. Trimming took off 2 bases at V and 6 bases at J, with 16 bases between the two ends. This CDR3 comprises 16 residues. Per germline, CDR1 MDHEN and CDR2 SYDVKM. Written as DNA, the CDR3 is TGTGCCAGCAGTTTACCCCCAAACCAGAAAGCCGGGGAGCTGTTTTTT. Residues: CASSLPPNQKAGELFF.

V usage is TRBV2 and J usage is TRBJ2-4; D not certain. This CDR3 region has 11 residues. The germline gives CDR1 SNHLY, CDR2 FYNNEI. Trimming left V 1 base short and J 9 bases short, with 4 bases between. The CDR3 DNA sequence: TGTGCCAGCAGTGAAGGCGGCATTCAGTACTTC. It codes for CASSEGGIQYF. The full variable domain, completed using reference TRBV2 and TRBJ2-4, is EPEVTQTPSHQVTQMGQEVILRCVPISNHLYFYWYRQILGQKVEFLVSFYNNEISEKSEIFDDQFSVERPDGSNFTLKIRSTKLEDSAMYFCASSEGGIQYFGAGTRLSVL.

This chain connects TRBV4-1 to TRBJ1-2; 10 positions agree with TRBD1. J gave up 6 bases and V 5 bases, and 9 bases lay outside the gene matches. The CDR3 covers 15 residues. Germline V CDR1 and CDR2: MGHRA, YSYEKL. The CDR3 DNA is TGCGCCAGCAGCAACCGGGACAGGGGAGTGGATGGCTACACCTTC. This encodes CASSNRDRGVDGYTF.

This clone was seen only a few times. The chain is built from TRBV18 and TRBJ1-1, with D maybe TRBD1 (5 bases). The CDR3 contains 17 residues. Trimming pared 3 bases from V and 5 bases from J, leaving 22 bases between. The V gene's germline CDR1 is KGHSH and CDR2 LQKENI. This CDR3 reads CASSPLGTGELGTEAFF. CDR3 bases: TGTGCCAGCTCACCGCTGGGGACGGGGGAATTGGGGACTGAAGCTTTCTTT.

Points on this clone: A read error may produce the germline difference seen at one junction end. The V and J genes are TRBV28 and TRBJ1-2; 9 positions agree with TRBD1. This CDR3 comprises 13 residues. CDR1 is MDHEN, CDR2 SYDVKM, per germline. CDR3 DNA sequence: TGTGCCAACAGTTTACAGGGGGCAAACGGCTACACCTTC. It specifies CANSLQGANGYTF.

This clone has a handful of counts. This chain connects TRBV29-1 to TRBJ2-7; no firm D call. The CDR3 is 13 amino acids. V lost 3 bases, J lost 3 bases, and 12 bases lay in between. Germline CDR1 and CDR2: SQVTM and ANQGSEA. The CDR3 here is CSVDDPGNYEQYF. CDR3 sequence (DNA): TGCAGCGTTGATGATCCGGGTAACTACGAGCAGTACTTC.